This paragraph covers one T cell receptor beta chain sequence. Its matching antigen is unknown. The data derive from a study of T cell responses to AZD1222 COVID-19 vaccine. Study-wide results and caveats: Among those given AZD1222, only five or six were seropositive at baseline.

Sequencing was performed with immunoSEQ multiplex PCR; in TCRdb, only in-frame clones are kept and a portion is missing. The sample records hundreds of thousands of clones, about 92% being singletons. This CDR3 spans 16 amino acids. Germline V CDR1 and CDR2: SGHVS, FQNEAQ. The ends were cut back, 1 base at V and 7 bases at J, with 14 bases in the middle. The chain has TRBV7-8 and TRBJ1-6; possible D gene TRBD1, 6 bases. This material consisted of peripheral blood, taken on day 0 of MenACWY control vaccination. The receptor was derived from an adult in good health. The CDR3, as DNA: TGTGCCAGCAGCTTAGGGACGGGGGCAGGGAATTCACCCCTCCACTTT. Translating gives CASSLGTGAGNSPLHF.